Listed here are 4 T cell receptor beta chains from one sample, sequenced in a study of T cell repertoires in cytomegalovirus infection. Each CDR3 protein gets one entry after TCRdb re-called the reads with MiXCR. The profile covers roughly 500,000 distinct CDR3 sequences, with approximately 10% appearing a single time and more than 8.5% taken by the ten largest. What was sequenced was PBMCs. These receptors originate from a human donor in good health (CMV status not recorded). Some clones in this sample may be carry-over from other donors' samples.

This clonotype was seen repeatedly, ten times or more. The chain couples TRBV7-8 to TRBJ1-5, with no clear D. Germline CDR1 is SGHVS and CDR2 is FQNEAQ. V gave up 4 bases and J gave up 3 bases, with 10 bases separating them. CDR3 length: 14 amino acids. The CDR3 region is CASSSGGDNQPQHF. The CDR3 nucleotides read TGTGCCAGCAGCTCCGGAGGTGACAATCAGCCCCAGCATTTT.

This clonotype showed up many times. V usage is TRBV11-3 and J usage is TRBJ1-1; D is undetermined. With 5 bases removed from V and 0 bases from J, the gap between germline ends came to 19 bases. Per germline, CDR1 SGHNT and CDR2 YENEEA. The CDR3 contains 17 residues. CDR3 DNA: TGTGCCAGCAGCCCCGGCAGTGCGGGGAGTATGAACACTGAAGCTTTCTTT. It is translated as CASSPGSAGSMNTEAFF.

This clonotype has ten or more counts. The chain employs TRBV7-3 and TRBJ2-3, with 12 bases identical to TRBD2. With 0 bases clipped from V and 0 bases from J, the junction kept 7 bases outside the gene matches. Per germline, CDR1 SGHTA and CDR2 FQGTGA. The length of the CDR3 is 19 residues. The CDR3 protein is CASSLTPTGLAGSTDTQYF. As DNA, the CDR3 is TGTGCCAGCAGCTTAACGCCAACCGGACTAGCGGGAAGCACAGATACGCAGTATTTT.

The table lists this clonotype with many counts. This rearrangement joins TRBV14 to TRBJ2-1; TRBD1 might be the D (6 bases). CDR3 size: 14 residues. Trimming cost V 5 bases and J 4 bases, with 12 bases left between them. The germline gives CDR1 SGHDN, CDR2 FVKESK. The CDR3 loop reads CASSSFGTYNEQFF. The CDR3 nucleotides are TGTGCCAGCAGCTCCTTCGGGACATACAATGAGCAGTTCTTC.